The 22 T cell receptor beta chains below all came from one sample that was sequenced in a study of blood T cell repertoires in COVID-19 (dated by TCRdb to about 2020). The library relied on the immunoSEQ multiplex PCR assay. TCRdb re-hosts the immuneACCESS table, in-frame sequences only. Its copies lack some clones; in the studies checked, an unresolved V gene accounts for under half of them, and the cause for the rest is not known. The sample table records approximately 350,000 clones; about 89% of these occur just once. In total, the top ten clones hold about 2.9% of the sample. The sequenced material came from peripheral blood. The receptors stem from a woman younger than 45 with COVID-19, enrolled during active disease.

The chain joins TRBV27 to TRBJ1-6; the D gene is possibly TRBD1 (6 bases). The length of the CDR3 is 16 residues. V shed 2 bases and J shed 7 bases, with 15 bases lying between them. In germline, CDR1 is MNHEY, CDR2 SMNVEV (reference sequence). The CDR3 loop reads CASSLDRKRRNSPLHF. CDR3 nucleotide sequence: TGTGCCAGCAGTTTAGACAGGAAGCGAAGGAATTCACCCCTCCACTTT.

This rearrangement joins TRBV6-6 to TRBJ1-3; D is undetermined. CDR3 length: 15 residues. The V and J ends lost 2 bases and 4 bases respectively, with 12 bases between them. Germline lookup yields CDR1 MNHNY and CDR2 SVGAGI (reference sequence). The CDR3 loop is CASSYDWEEGNTIYF. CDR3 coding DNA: TGTGCCAGCAGTTACGATTGGGAGGAAGGAAACACCATATATTTT.

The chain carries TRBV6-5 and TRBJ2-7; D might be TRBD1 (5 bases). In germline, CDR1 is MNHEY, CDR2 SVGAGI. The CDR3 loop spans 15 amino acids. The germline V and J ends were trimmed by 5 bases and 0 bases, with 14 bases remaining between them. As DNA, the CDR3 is TGTGCCAGCAGTCGCGACCAGGGAAGCTCCTACGAGCAGTACTTC. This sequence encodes CASSRDQGSSYEQYF.

CDR3: CASSIGGTGNSYEQYF. CDR3 nucleotide sequence: TGTGCCAGTAGTATAGGAGGGACAGGGAACTCCTACGAGCAGTACTTC. The V gene is TRBV19, the J gene TRBJ2-7; 9 nucleotides line up with TRBD1. The ends lost 1 base at V and 0 bases at J; junction bases unmatched: 4. The V gene's germline CDR1 is LNHDA and CDR2 SQIVND (reference sequence). CDR3 length: 16 amino acids.

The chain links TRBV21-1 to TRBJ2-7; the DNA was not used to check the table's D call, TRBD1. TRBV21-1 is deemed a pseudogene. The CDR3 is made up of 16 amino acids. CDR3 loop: CARPLLPRDRAYEQYF. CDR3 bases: TGTGCCAGGCCTTTACTCCCTCGGGACAGGGCCTACGAGCAGTACTTC.

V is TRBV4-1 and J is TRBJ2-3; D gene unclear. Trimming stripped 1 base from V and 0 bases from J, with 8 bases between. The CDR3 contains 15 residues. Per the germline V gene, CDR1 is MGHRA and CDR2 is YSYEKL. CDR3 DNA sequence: TGCGCCAGCAGCCAAGTTGAGACTAGCACAGATACGCAGTATTTT. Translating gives CASSQVETSTDTQYF.

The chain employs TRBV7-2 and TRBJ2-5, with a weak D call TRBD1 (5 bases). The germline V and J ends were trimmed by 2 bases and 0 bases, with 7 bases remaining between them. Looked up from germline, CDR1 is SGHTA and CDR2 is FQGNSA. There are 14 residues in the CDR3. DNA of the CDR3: TGTGCCAGCAGCTTACCAGGGAACCAAGAGACCCAGTACTTC. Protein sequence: CASSLPGNQETQYF.

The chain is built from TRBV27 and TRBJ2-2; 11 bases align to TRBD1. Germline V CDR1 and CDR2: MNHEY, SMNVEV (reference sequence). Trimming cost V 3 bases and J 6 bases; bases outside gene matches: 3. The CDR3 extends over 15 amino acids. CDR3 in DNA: TGTGCCAGCAGTTTGGGGACAGGGGGGCCCGGGGAGCTGTTTTTT. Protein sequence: CASSLGTGGPGELFF.

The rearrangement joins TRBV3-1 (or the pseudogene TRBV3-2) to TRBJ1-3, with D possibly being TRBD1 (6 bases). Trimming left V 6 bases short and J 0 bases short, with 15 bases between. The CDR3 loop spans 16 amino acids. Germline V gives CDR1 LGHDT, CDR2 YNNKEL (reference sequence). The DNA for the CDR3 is TGTGCCAGCAGGAAATCGACAGGACTCTCTGGAAACACCATATATTTT. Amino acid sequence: CASRKSTGLSGNTIYF.

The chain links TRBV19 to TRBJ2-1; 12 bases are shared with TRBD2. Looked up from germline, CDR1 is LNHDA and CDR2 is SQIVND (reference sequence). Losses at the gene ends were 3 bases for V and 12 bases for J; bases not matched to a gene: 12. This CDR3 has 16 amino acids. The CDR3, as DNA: TGTGCCAGTAGTATGGTGCTAGCGGGAGGGGAAAGGGGGCAGTTCTTC. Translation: CASSMVLAGGERGQFF.

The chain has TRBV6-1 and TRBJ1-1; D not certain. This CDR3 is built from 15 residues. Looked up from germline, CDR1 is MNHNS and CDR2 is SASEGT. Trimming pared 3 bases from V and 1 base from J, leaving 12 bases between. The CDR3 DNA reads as TGTGCCAGCAGTGAGTGGACGGGAGAGAACACTGAAGCTTTCTTT. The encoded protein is CASSEWTGENTEAFF.

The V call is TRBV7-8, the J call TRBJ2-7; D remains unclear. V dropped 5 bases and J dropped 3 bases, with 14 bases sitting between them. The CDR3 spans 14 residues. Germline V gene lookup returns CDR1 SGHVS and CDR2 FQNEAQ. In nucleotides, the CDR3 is TGTGCCAGCAGCCGCGCCGAGGCTTTCTACGAGCAGTACGTC. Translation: CASSRAEAFYEQYV.

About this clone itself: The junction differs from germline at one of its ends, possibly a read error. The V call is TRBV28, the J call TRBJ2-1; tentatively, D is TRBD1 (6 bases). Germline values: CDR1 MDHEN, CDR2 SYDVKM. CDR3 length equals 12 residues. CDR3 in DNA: TGTGCCAGCGGTTTGGGCAGGGGTGAGCAGTTCTTC. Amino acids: CASGLGRGEQFF.

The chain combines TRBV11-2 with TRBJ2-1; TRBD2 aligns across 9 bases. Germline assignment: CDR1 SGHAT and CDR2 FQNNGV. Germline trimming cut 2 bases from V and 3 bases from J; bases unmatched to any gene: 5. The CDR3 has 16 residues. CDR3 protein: CASSLSGRGGYNEQFF. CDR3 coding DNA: TGTGCCAGCAGCTTATCAGGGCGGGGGGGCTACAATGAGCAGTTCTTC.

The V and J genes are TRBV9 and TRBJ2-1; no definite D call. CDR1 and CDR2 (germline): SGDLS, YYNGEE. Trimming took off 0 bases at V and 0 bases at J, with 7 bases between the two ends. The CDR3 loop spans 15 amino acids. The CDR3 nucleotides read TGTGCCAGCAGCGTAGATCTGAGCTCCTACAATGAGCAGTTCTTC. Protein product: CASSVDLSSYNEQFF.

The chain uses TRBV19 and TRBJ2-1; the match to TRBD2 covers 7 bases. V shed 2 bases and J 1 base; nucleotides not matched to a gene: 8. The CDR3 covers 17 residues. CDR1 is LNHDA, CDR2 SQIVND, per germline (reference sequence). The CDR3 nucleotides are TGTGCCAGTAGTATATGGGGGGGACGGGGATCCTACAATGAGCAGTTCTTC. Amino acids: CASSIWGGRGSYNEQFF.

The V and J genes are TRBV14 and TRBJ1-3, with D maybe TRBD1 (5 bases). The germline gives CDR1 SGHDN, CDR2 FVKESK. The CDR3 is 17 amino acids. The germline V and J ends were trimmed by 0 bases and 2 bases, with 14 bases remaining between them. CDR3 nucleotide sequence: TGTGCCAGCAGCCAAGATCGGACGAGGACACCTGGAAACACCATATATTTT. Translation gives CASSQDRTRTPGNTIYF. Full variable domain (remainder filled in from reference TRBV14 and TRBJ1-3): EAGVTQFPSHSVIEKGQTVTLRCDPISGHDNLYWYRRVMGKEIKFLLHFVKESKQDESGMPNNRFLAERTGGTYSTLKVQPAELEDSGVYFCASSQDRTRTPGNTIYFGEGSWLTVV.

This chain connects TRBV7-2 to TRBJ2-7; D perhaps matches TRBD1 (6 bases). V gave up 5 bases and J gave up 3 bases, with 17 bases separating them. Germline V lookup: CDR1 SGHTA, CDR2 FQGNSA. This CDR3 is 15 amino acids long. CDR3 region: CASSKSYRAGYEQYF. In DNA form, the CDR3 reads TGTGCCAGCAGCAAATCCTACAGGGCAGGCTACGAGCAGTACTTC.

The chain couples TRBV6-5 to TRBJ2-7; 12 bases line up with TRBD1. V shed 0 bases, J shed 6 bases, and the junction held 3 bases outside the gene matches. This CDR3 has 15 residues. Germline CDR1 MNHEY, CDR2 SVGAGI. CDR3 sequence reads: CASSYSGQGASEQYF. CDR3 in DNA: TGTGCCAGCAGTTACTCGGGACAGGGGGCGAGCGAGCAGTACTTC.

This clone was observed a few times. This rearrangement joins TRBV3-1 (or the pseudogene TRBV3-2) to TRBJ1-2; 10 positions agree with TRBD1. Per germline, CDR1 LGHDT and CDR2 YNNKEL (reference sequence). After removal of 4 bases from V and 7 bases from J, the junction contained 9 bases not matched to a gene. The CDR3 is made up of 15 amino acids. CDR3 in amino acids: CASSPAGTGVGGYTF. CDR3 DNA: TGTGCCAGCAGCCCGGCCGGGACAGGGGTTGGTGGCTACACCTTC.

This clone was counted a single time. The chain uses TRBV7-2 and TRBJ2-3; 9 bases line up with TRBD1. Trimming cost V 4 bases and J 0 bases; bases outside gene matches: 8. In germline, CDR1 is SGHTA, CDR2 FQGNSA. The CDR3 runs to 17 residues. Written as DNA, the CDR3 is TGTGCCAGCAGCTCCAACCCGACAGGGGGTAGCACAGATACGCAGTATTTT. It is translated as CASSSNPTGGSTDTQYF.

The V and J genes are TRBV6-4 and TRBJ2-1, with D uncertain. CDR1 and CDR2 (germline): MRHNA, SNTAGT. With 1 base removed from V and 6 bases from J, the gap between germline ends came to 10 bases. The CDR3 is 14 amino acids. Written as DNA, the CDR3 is TGTGCCAGCAGTGACTTTAATGGGCCCAATGAGCAGTTCTTC. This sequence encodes CASSDFNGPNEQFF.